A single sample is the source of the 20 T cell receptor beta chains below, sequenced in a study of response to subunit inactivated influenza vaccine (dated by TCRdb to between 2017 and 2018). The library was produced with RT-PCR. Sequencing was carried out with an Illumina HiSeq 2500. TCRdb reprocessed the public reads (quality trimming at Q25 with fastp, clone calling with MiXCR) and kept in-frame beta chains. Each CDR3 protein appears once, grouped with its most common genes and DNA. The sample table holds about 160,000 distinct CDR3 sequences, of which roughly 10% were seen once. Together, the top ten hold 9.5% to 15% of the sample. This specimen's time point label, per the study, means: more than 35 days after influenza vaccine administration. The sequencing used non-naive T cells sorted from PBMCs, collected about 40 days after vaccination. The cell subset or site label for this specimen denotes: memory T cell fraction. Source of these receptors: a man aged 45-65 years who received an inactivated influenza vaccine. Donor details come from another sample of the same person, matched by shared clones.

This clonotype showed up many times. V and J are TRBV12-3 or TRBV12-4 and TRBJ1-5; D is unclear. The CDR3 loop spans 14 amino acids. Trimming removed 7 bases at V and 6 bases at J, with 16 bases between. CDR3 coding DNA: TGTGCCAGCAACTCTTACGGTCTGGGTCAGCCCCAGCATTTT. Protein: CASNSYGLGQPQHF.

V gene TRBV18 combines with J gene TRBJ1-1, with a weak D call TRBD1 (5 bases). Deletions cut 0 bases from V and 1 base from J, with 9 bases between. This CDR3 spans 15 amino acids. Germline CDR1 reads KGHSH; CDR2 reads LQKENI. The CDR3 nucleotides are TGTGCCAGCTCACCACCTATGGGGGAGAACACTGAAGCTTTCTTT. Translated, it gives CASSPPMGENTEAFF.

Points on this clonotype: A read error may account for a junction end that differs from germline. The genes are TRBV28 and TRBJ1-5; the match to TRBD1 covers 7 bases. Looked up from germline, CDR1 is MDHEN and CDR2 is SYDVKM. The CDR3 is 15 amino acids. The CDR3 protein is CASSFRGQGNQPQHF. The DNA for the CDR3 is TGTGCCAGTAGTTTCCGAGGACAGGGCAATCAGCCCCAGCATTTT.

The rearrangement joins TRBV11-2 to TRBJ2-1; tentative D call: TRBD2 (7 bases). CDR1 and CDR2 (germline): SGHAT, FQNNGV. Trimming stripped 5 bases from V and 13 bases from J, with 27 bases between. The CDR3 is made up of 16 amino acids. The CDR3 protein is CASSKGGTTLLGEQFF. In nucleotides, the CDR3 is TGTGCCAGCAGCAAAGGGGGGACTACACTCCTGGGAGAACAGTTCTTC.

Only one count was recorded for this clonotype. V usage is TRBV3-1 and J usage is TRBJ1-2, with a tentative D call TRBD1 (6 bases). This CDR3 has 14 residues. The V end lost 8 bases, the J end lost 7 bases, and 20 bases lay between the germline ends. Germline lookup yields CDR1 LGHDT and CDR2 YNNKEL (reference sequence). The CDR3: CASGPLGGPLGYTF. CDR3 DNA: TGTGCCAGCGGGCCCTTGGGGGGCCCTCTTGGCTACACCTTC. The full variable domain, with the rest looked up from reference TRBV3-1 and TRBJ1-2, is DTAVSQTPKYLVTQMGNDKSIKCEQNLGHDTMYWYKQDSKKFLKIMFSYNNKELIINETVPNRFSPKSPDKAHLNLHINSLELGDSAVYFCASGPLGGPLGYTFGSGTRLTVV.

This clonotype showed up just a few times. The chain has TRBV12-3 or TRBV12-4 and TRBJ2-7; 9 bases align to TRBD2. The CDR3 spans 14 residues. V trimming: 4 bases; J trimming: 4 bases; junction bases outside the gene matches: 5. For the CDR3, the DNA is TGTGCCAGCAGTTCGTCTAGCGGGGCGTACGAGCAGTACTTC. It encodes CASSSSSGAYEQYF.

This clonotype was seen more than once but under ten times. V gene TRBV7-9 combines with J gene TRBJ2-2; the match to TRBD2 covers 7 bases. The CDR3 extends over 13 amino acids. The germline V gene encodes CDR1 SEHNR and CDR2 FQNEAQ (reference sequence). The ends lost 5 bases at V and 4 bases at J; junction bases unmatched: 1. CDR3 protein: CASSGGVTGELFF. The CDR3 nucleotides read TGTGCCAGCAGCGGGGGGGTCACCGGGGAGCTGTTTTTT.

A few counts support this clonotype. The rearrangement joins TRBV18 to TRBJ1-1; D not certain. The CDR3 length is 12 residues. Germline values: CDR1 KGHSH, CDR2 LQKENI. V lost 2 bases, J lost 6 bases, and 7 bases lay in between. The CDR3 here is CASSPYEAEAFF. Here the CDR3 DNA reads TGTGCCAGCTCACCATACGAGGCTGAAGCTTTCTTT.

The CDR3 loop reads CASSAVTSGSLSSYNEQFF. Written as DNA, the CDR3 is TGTGCCAGCAGTGCGGTGACTAGCGGTTCCTTGAGCTCCTACAATGAGCAGTTCTTC. This chain joins TRBV2 and TRBJ2-1; 9 bases fit TRBD2. CDR3 length equals 19 residues. The germline gives CDR1 SNHLY, CDR2 FYNNEI. With 4 bases clipped from V and 0 bases from J, the junction kept 13 bases outside the gene matches.

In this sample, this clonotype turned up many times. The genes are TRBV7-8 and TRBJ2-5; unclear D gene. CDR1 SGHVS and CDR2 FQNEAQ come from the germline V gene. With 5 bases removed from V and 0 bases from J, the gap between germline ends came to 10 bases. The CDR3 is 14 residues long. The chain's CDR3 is CASSAIIYQETQYF. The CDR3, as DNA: TGTGCCAGCAGCGCAATCATATACCAAGAGACCCAGTACTTC.

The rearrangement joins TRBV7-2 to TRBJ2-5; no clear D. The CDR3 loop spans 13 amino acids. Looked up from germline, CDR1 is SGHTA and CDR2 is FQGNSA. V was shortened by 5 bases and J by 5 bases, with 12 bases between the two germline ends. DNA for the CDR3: TGTGCCAGCAGCCTCTCTTCTGACGAGACCCAGTACTTC. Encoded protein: CASSLSSDETQYF.

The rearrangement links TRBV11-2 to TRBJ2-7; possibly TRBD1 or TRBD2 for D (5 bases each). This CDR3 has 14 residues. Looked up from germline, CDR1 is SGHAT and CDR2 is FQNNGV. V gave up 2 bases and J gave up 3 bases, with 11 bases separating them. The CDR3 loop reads CASSLPGTRYEQYF. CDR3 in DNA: TGTGCCAGCAGCTTACCAGGGACCCGCTACGAGCAGTACTTC.

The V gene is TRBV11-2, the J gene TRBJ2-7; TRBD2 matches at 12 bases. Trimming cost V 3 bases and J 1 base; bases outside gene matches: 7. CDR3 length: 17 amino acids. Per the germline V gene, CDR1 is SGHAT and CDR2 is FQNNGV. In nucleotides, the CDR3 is TGTGCCAGCAGCTTGACTAGCGGGAGAGGTACATCCTACGAGCAGTACTTC. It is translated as CASSLTSGRGTSYEQYF.

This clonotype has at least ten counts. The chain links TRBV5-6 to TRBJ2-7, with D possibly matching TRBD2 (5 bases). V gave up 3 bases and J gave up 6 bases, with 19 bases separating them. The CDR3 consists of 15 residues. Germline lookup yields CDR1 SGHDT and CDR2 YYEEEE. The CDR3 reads CASSSGVGVLVEQYF. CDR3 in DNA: TGTGCCAGCAGCTCTGGTGTCGGGGTTCTCGTCGAGCAGTACTTC.

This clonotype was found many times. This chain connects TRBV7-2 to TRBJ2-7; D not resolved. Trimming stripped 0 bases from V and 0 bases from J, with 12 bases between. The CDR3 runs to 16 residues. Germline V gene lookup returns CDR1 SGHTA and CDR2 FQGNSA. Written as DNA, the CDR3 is TGTGCCAGCAGCTTAGCCGCGTCTAAAAGCTCCTACGAGCAGTACTTC. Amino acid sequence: CASSLAASKSSYEQYF.

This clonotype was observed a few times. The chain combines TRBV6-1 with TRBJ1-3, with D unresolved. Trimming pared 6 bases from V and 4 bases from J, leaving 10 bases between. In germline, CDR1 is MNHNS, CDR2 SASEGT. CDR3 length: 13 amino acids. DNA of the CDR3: TGTGCCAGCAGGAACTACGCGGGAAACACCATATATTTT. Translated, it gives CASRNYAGNTIYF.

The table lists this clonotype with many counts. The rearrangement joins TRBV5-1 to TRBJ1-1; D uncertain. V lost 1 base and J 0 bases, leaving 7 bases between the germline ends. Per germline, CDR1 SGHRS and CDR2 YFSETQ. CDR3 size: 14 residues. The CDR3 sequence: CASSLRGLNTEAFF. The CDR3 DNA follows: TGCGCCAGCAGCTTGAGAGGACTGAACACTGAAGCTTTCTTT.

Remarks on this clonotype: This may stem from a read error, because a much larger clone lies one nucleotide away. The CDR3, as DNA: TGCGCCAGCAGCTTACGGGTGCCGAACACTGAAGCTTTCTTT. This translates into CASSLRVPNTEAFF. The V call is TRBV5-1, the J call TRBJ1-1; D is undetermined. This CDR3 is 14 amino acids long. V gave up 2 bases and J gave up 1 base, with 9 bases separating them. Per the germline V gene, CDR1 is SGHRS and CDR2 is YFSETQ.

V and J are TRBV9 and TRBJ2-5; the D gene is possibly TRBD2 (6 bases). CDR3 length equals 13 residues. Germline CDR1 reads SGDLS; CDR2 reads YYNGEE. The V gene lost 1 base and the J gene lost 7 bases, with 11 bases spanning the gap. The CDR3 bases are TGTGCCAGCAGCGTACGCCAGGAGGGGACCCAGTACTTC. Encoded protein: CASSVRQEGTQYF.

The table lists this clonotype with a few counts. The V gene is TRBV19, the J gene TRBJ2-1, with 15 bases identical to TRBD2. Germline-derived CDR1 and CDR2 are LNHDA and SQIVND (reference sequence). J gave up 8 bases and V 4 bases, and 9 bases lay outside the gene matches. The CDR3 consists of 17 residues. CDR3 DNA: TGTGCCAGTAGTAGACCCGGACTAGCGGGAGGGGTAGATGAGCAGTTCTTC. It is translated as CASSRPGLAGGVDEQFF.